The 21 T cell receptor beta chains presented below share a single source sample, sequenced in a study of OX40 agonist ivuxolimab in advanced cancers. The assay was immunoSEQ multiplex PCR, and TCRdb's table has in-frame clones only and misses some. The sample shows more than 50,000 clones, 65% to 90% of them seen only once. The material sequenced was CD4+ or CD8+ T cells sorted from blood, taken in a trial of the OX40 agonist ivuxolimab. Every receptor here comes from an adult with an advanced solid tumor such as melanoma, head and neck, liver or kidney cancer.

The chain joins TRBV19 to TRBJ2-6; D perhaps matches TRBD1 (6 bases). V dropped 9 bases and J dropped 0 bases, with 12 bases sitting between them. CDR3 length equals 15 residues. Germline V gene sequence: CDR1 LNHDA, CDR2 SQIVND (reference sequence). Written as DNA, the CDR3 is TGTGCCAGCCGACAGGACCGCTCTGGGGCCAACGTCCTGACTTTC. Translation: CASRQDRSGANVLTF.

This clone has just a few counts. The CDR3 region has the DNA TGCAGCGCAGGGGAGTGGAACACTGAAGCTTTCTTT. Amino acids: CSAGEWNTEAFF. The rearrangement uses TRBV29-1 and TRBJ1-1; D possibly corresponds to TRBD1 (6 bases). CDR3 length equals 12 residues. V lost 7 bases and J 1 base, leaving 10 bases between the germline ends. Germline assignment: CDR1 SQVTM and CDR2 ANQGSEA.

The rearrangement links TRBV7-2 to TRBJ2-7; D remains unclear. The germline gives CDR1 SGHTA, CDR2 FQGNSA. The CDR3 length is 12 residues. V lost 2 bases, J lost 8 bases, and 10 bases lay in between. CDR3 amino acids: CASSLTFGQQYF. The CDR3 DNA follows: TGTGCCAGCAGCTTAACCTTTGGCCAGCAGTACTTC.

The chain is built from TRBV7-9 and TRBJ2-2; D may be TRBD2 (6 bases). The CDR3 spans 14 residues. V lost 7 bases, J lost 4 bases, and 13 bases lay in between. Germline CDR1 and CDR2: SEHNR and FQNEAQ (reference sequence). CDR3 bases: TGTGCCAGCAACCCTCTAGCGCGCACCGGGGAGCTGTTTTTT. The encoded protein is CASNPLARTGELFF.

V usage is TRBV4-1 and J usage is TRBJ1-2; D gene uncertain. CDR3 length: 13 residues. Trimming took 0 bases from V and 7 from J, leaving 9 bases between them. The germline CDR1 and CDR2 sequences are MGHRA and YSYEKL. CDR3 amino acids: CASSQDGIFGYTF. For the CDR3, the DNA is TGCGCCAGCAGCCAAGATGGGATTTTTGGCTACACCTTC.

The chain couples TRBV7-2 to TRBJ2-3; 8 bases map to TRBD1. Germline V gene data show CDR1 as SGHTA and CDR2 as FQGNSA. Unmatched junction bases numbered 3, after V lost 4 bases and J lost 3 bases. The CDR3 totals 14 residues. In nucleotides, the CDR3 is TGTGCCAGCAGCTACGACAGGGGTACAGATACGCAGTATTTT. This gives the protein CASSYDRGTDTQYF. Filled out from reference TRBV7-2 and TRBJ2-3, the complete variable domain reads GAGVSQSPSNKVTEKGKDVELRCDPISGHTALYWYRQSLGQGLEFLIYFQGNSAPDKSGLPSDRFSAERTGGSVSTLTIQRTQQEDSAVYLCASSYDRGTDTQYFGPGTRLTVL.

The chain couples TRBV7-2 to TRBJ2-1; D possibly corresponds to TRBD1 (6 bases). V was cut by 2 bases and J by 7 bases, with 15 bases left in between. This CDR3 comprises 15 residues. Germline lookup yields CDR1 SGHTA and CDR2 FQGNSA. This CDR3 is CASSLYQGQGNEQFF. CDR3 coding DNA: TGTGCCAGCAGCTTATACCAGGGGCAGGGTAATGAGCAGTTCTTC.

CDR3 bases: TGTGCCAGCAGTGGAGGCCTAACAGGGGGGGGGCTCTCCTACGAGCAGTACTTC. This encodes CASSGGLTGGGLSYEQYF. The chain recombines TRBV6-1 with TRBJ2-7; D is possibly TRBD1 (8 bases). Per the germline V gene, CDR1 is MNHNS and CDR2 is SASEGT. The V and J ends lost 4 bases and 0 bases respectively, with 22 bases between them. This CDR3 spans 18 amino acids.

This chain links TRBV7-2 with TRBJ1-6; no clear D gene. CDR1 is SGHTA and CDR2 is FQGNSA in the germline V gene. The CDR3 consists of 15 residues. V was cut by 3 bases and J by 4 bases, with 10 bases left in between. The CDR3 loop reads CASSFDPPYNSPLHF. The DNA for the CDR3 is TGTGCCAGCAGCTTCGATCCCCCATATAATTCACCCCTCCACTTT.

This chain uses TRBV11-2 with TRBJ2-3; 7 bases are shared with TRBD1. V was pared by 4 bases and J by 2 bases, with 9 bases of the junction left unmatched. The CDR3 spans 16 residues. Per germline, CDR1 SGHAT and CDR2 FQNNGV. The CDR3 DNA sequence: TGTGCCAGCAGCTCGCAACCGGGACAGCTCACAGATACGCAGTATTTT. It translates to CASSSQPGQLTDTQYF. The variable domain in full, completed from reference TRBV11-2 and TRBJ2-3, reads EAGVAQSPRYKIIEKRQSVAFWCNPISGHATLYWYQQILGQGPKLLIQFQNNGVVDDSQLPKDRFSAERLKGVDSTLKIQPAKLEDSAVYLCASSSQPGQLTDTQYFGPGTRLTVL.

J is TRBJ2-7 and V is TRBV4-1; the D gene could be TRBD1 or TRBD2 (5 bases each). Germline V lookup: CDR1 MGHRA, CDR2 YSYEKL. V gave up 2 bases and J gave up 3 bases, with 17 bases separating them. The CDR3 runs 16 residues. The CDR3 nucleotides are TGCGCCAGCAGCCAACGACGCCCCGGGACCGACTACGAGCAGTACTTC. As protein: CASSQRRPGTDYEQYF.

The chain has TRBV4-3 and TRBJ2-5; 9 bases fit TRBD2. Per germline, CDR1 LGHNA and CDR2 YSLEER. The CDR3 runs 18 residues. The V segment lost 4 bases and the J segment 7 bases; nucleotides outside the gene matches: 19. CDR3 sequence: CASSLQPLQAGGPGTQYF. Written as DNA, the CDR3 is TGCGCCAGCAGCCTCCAGCCCCTTCAGGCGGGGGGGCCCGGGACCCAGTACTTC.

The rearrangement joins TRBV5-1 to TRBJ2-5, with 7 bases fitting TRBD2. V shed 6 bases, J shed 5 bases, and the junction held 22 bases outside the gene matches. Germline V lookup: CDR1 SGHRS, CDR2 YFSETQ. This CDR3 contains 18 residues. DNA of the CDR3: TGCGCCAGCACTTCAAGGGCTAGCGGATACACCAGCATGGAGACCCAGTACTTC. Its translation: CASTSRASGYTSMETQYF.

This sequence joins TRBV19 and TRBJ2-5; 12 bases fit TRBD1. V trimming: 5 bases; J trimming: 5 bases; junction bases outside the gene matches: 9. This CDR3 region has 16 residues. Germline CDR1 LNHDA, CDR2 SQIVND (reference sequence). This CDR3 reads CASSSPGQGAQETQYF. CDR3 coding DNA: TGTGCCAGTAGTTCCCCGGGACAGGGGGCGCAGGAGACCCAGTACTTC.

CDR3 nucleotides: TGTGCCAGCAGCGTAGAAATTAGCGGGACGGATGAGCAGTTCTTC. Protein sequence: CASSVEISGTDEQFF. The chain couples TRBV9 to TRBJ2-1; TRBD2 agrees at 8 bases. Trimming took 0 bases from V and 8 from J; bases not matched to a gene: 7. Germline CDR1 reads SGDLS; CDR2 reads YYNGEE. This CDR3 has 15 amino acids.

V gene TRBV19 combines with J gene TRBJ2-7, with TRBD2 matching over 9 bases. The germline gives CDR1 LNHDA, CDR2 SQIVND (reference sequence). CDR3 length equals 15 residues. The ends lost 4 bases at V and 2 bases at J; junction bases unmatched: 6. The chain's CDR3 is CASSKTSGTPYEQYF. The DNA for the CDR3 is TGTGCCAGTAGTAAGACTAGCGGAACACCCTACGAGCAGTACTTC.

This chain uses TRBV7-9 with TRBJ1-3; a weak D match, TRBD1 (5 bases). The CDR3 sequence is 13 residues long. Trimming left V 8 bases short and J 7 bases short, with 15 bases between. Germline V gives CDR1 SEHNR, CDR2 FQNEAQ (reference sequence). CDR3 sequence (DNA): TGTGCCAGCGGGACCCAGGGTACCAACACCATATATTTT. The encoded protein is CASGTQGTNTIYF.

The chain is built from TRBV29-1 and TRBJ2-3; TRBD2 agrees at 9 bases. The germline V gene has CDR1 SQVTM and CDR2 ANQGSEA. The CDR3 covers 18 residues. V trimming: 1 base; J trimming: 3 bases; junction bases outside the gene matches: 14. CDR3 DNA sequence: TGCAGCGTTGAAGTCCACTCTAGCGGGATTGGGGGGACAGATACGCAGTATTTT. This translates into CSVEVHSSGIGGTDTQYF.

The CDR3 spells CASSLEGGASNQPQHF. The CDR3 DNA reads TGTGCCAGCAGTTTAGAGGGGGGCGCCAGCAATCAGCCCCAGCATTTT. The chain links TRBV28 to TRBJ1-5; D may be TRBD1 (6 bases). V lost 2 bases and J 1 base, leaving 12 bases between the germline ends. Germline CDR1 is MDHEN and CDR2 is SYDVKM. This CDR3 spans 16 amino acids.

A word on this clone: The germline gene is not matched at one end of the junction; a read error may be the cause. The chain is built from TRBV7-9 and TRBJ2-5, with TRBD2 matching 9 bases. Per the germline V gene, CDR1 is SEHNR and CDR2 is FQNEAQ (reference sequence). The CDR3 sequence is 14 residues long. In DNA, the CDR3 is TGTGCCAGCAGATTAGCGGGAGTCGTGGAGACCCAGTACTTC. It codes for CASRLAGVVETQYF.

V usage is TRBV7-2 and J usage is TRBJ2-3; 12 positions match TRBD2. Germline values: CDR1 SGHTA, CDR2 FQGNSA. The CDR3 is 17 residues long. V dropped 1 base and J dropped 4; count of bases not matched to a gene: 6. In DNA, the CDR3 is TGTGCCAGCAGCTTAGTAGCTAGCGGGAGGGCCGCAGATACGCAGTATTTT. Encoded protein: CASSLVASGRAADTQYF.